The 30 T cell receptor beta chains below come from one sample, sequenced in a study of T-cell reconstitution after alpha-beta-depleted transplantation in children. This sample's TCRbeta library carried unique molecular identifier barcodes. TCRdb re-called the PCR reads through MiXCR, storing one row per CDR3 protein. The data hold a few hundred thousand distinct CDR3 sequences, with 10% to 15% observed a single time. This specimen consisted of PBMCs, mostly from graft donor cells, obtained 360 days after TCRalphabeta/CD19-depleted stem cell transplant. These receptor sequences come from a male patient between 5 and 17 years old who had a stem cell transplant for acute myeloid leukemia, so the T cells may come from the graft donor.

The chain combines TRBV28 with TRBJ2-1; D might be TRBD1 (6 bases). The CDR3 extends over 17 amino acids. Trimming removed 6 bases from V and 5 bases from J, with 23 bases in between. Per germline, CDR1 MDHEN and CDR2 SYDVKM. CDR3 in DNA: TGTGCCAGCAGCCCTCAAGGGGGAACTGGCCCAGACAATGAGCAGTTCTTC. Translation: CASSPQGGTGPDNEQFF.

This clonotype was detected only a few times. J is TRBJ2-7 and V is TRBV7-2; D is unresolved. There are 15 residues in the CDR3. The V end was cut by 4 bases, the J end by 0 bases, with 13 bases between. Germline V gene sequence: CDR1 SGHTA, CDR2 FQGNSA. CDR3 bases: TGTGCCAGCAGCTCCTTCCGATCTGGCTCCTACGAGCAGTACTTC. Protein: CASSSFRSGSYEQYF.

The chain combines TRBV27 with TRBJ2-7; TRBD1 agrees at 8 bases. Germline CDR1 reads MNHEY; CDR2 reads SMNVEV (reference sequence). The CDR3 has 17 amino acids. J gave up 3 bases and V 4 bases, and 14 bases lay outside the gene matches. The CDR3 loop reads CASSYRAFDRGLYEQYF. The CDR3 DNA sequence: TGTGCCAGCAGTTATCGGGCCTTCGACAGGGGCCTCTACGAGCAGTACTTC.

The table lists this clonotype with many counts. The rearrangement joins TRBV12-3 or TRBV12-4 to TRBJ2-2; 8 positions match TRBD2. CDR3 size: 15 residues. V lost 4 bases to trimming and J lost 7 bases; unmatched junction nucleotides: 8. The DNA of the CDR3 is TGTGCCAGCAGTTCCCCGGGAGGGCCAGGCGGGGAGCTGTTTTTT. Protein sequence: CASSSPGGPGGELFF.

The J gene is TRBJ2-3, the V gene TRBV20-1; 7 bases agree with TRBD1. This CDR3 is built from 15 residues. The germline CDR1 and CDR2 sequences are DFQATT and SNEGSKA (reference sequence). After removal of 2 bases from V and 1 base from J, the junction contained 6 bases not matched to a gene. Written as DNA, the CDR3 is TGCAGTGCTAGATCCGGGACAGTGCGCACAGATACGCAGTATTTT. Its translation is CSARSGTVRTDTQYF.

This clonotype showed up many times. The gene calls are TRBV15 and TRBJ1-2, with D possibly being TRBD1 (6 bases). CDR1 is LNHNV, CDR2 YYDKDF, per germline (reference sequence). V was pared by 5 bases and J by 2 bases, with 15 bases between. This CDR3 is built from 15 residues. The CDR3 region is CATSGTQGFNYGYTF. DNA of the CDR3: TGTGCCACCAGCGGGACACAGGGATTCAACTATGGCTACACCTTC.

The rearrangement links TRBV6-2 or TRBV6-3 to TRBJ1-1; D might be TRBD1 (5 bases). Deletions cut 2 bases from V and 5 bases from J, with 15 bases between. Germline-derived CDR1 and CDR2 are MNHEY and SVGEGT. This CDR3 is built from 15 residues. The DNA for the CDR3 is TGTGCCAGCAGTTACGATAGGGCCCGGGGGACTGAAGCTTTCTTT. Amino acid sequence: CASSYDRARGTEAFF.

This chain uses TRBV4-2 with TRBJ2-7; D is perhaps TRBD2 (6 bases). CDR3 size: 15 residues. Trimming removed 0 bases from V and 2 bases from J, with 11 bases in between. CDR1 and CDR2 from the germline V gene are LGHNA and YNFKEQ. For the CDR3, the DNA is TGTGCCAGCAGCCAAGACGGGGGTCCTACCTACGAGCAGTACTTC. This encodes CASSQDGGPTYEQYF.

The CDR3 nucleotides read TGTGCCAGCAGCTCTAGCGGGAGTGTGTGGTCCCAGTACTTC. This codes for CASSSSGSVWSQYF. The chain joins TRBV7-6 to TRBJ2-5, with 10 bases that match TRBD2. The CDR3 totals 14 residues. V lost 4 bases to trimming and J lost 9 bases; unmatched junction nucleotides: 8. Germline-derived CDR1 and CDR2 are SGHVS and FNYEAQ. Full variable domain (rest looked up from reference TRBV7-6 and TRBJ2-5): GAGVSQSPRYKVTKRGQDVALRCDPISGHVSLYWYRQALGQGPEFLTYFNYEAQQDKSGLPNDRFSAERPEGSISTLTIQRTEQRDSAMYRCASSSSGSVWSQYFGPGTRLLVL.

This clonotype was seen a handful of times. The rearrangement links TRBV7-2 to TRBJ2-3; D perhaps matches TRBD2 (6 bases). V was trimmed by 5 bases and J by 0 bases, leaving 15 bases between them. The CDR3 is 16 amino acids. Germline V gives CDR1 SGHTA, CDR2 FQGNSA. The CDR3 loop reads CASSLIAVLSTDTQYF. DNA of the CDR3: TGTGCCAGCAGCCTAATAGCGGTCCTGAGCACAGATACGCAGTATTTT.

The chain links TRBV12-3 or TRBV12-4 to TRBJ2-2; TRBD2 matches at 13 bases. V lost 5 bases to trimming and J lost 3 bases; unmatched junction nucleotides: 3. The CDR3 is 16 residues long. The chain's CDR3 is CASSTLAGGHTGELFF. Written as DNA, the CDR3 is TGTGCCAGCAGTACACTAGCGGGAGGGCACACCGGGGAGCTGTTTTTT.

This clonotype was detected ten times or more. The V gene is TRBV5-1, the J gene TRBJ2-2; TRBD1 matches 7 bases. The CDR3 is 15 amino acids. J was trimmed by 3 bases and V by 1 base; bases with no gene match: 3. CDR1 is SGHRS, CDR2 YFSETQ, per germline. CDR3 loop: CASSLTGVHTGELFF. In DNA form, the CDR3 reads TGCGCCAGCAGCTTGACAGGGGTTCACACCGGGGAGCTGTTTTTT.

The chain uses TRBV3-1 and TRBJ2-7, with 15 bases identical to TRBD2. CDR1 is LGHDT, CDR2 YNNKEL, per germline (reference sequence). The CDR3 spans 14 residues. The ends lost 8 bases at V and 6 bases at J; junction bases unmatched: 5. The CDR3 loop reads CASGTSGRPSEQYF. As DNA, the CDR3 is TGTGCCAGCGGGACTAGCGGGAGGCCATCCGAGCAGTACTTC.

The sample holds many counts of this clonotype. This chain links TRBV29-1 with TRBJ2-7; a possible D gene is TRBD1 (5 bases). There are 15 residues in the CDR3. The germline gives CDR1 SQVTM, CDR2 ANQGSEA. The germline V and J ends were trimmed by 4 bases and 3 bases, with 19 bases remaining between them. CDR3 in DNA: TGCAGCGTTGGACTGTACAGGCTGGCGCTCTACGAGCAGTACTTC. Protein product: CSVGLYRLALYEQYF.

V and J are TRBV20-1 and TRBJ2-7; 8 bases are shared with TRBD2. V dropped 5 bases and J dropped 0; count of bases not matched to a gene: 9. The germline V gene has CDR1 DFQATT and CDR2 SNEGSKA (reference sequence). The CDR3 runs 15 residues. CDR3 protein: CSARFPGLVSYEQYF. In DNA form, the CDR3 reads TGCAGTGCTCGATTTCCGGGACTAGTCTCCTACGAGCAGTACTTC.

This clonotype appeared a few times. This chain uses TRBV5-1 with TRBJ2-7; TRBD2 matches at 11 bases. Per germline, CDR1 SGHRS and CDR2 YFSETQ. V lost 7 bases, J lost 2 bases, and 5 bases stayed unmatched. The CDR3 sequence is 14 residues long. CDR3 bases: TGCGCCAGCCGACTAGCGGGACTTCCCTACGAGCAGTACTTC. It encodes CASRLAGLPYEQYF.

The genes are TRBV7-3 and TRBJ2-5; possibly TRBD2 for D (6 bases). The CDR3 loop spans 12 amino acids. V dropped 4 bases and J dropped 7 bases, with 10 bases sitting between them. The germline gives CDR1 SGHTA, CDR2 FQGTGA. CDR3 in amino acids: CASSYPGGTQYF. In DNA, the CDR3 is TGTGCCAGCAGCTATCCCGGGGGGACCCAGTACTTC. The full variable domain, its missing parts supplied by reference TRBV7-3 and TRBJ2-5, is GAGVSQTPSNKVTEKGKYVELRCDPISGHTALYWYRQSLGQGPEFLIYFQGTGAADDSGLPNDRFFAVRPEGSVSTLKIQRTERGDSAVYLCASSYPGGTQYFGPGTRLLVL.

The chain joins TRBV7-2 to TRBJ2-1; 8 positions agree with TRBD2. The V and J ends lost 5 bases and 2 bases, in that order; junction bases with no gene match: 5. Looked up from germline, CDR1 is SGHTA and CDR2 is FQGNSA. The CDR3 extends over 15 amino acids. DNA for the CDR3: TGTGCCAGCAGCAAACTAGCGGACCCCTACAATGAGCAGTTCTTC. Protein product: CASSKLADPYNEQFF.

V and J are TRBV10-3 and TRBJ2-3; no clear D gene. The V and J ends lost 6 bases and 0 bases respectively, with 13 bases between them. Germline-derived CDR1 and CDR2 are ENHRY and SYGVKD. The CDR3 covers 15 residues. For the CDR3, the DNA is TGTGCCATCAGCCGGGCGGCAGGCAGCACAGATACGCAGTATTTT. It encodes CAISRAAGSTDTQYF.

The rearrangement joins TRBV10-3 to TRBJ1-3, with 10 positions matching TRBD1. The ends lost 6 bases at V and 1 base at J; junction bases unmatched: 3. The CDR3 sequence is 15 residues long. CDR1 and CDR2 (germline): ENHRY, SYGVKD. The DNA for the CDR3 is TGTGCCATCAGCCGACAGGGGGCTTCTGGAAACACCATATATTTT. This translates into CAISRQGASGNTIYF.

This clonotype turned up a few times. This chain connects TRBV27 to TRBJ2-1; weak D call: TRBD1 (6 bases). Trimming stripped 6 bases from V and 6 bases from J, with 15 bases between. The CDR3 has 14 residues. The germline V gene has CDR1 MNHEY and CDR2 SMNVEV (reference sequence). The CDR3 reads CASRAPGTSNEQFF. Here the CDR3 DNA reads TGTGCCAGCAGAGCACCCGGGACAAGCAATGAGCAGTTCTTC.

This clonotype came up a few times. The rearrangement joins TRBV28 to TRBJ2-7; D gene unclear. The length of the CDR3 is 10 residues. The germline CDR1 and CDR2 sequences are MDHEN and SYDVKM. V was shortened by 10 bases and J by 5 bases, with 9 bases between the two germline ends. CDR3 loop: CATSWNEQYF. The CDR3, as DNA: TGTGCCACCTCATGGAACGAGCAGTACTTC.

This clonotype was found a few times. The CDR3 coding sequence is TGTGCCACCTCCACTGGGATCCAAGAGACCCAGTACTTC. It translates to CATSTGIQETQYF. V is TRBV24-1 and J is TRBJ2-5; D unclear. The CDR3 extends over 13 amino acids. The germline V gene encodes CDR1 KGHDR and CDR2 SFDVKD. V lost 9 bases to trimming and J lost 1 base, with 11 bases between them.

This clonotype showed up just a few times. CDR3 nucleotide sequence: TGCAGCGTTGCTAGGGGCGGGGAGACCCAGTACTTC. The encoded protein is CSVARGGETQYF. This rearrangement joins TRBV29-1 to TRBJ2-5; the D call may be TRBD1 or TRBD2 (5 bases each). Germline V gene lookup returns CDR1 SQVTM and CDR2 ANQGSEA. The CDR3 spans 12 residues. The V end was cut by 4 bases, the J end by 5 bases, with 11 bases between.

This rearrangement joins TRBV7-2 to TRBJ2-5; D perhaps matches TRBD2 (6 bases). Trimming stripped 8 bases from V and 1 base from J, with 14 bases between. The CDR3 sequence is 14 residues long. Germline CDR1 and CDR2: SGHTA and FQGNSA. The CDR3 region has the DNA TGTGCCAGCTTTGCGGGACCTAGCCAAGAGACCCAGTACTTC. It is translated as CASFAGPSQETQYF.

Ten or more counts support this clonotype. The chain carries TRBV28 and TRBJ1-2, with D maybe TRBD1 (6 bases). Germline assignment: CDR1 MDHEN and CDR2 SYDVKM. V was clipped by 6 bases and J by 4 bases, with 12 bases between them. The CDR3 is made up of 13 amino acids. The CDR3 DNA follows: TGTGCCAGCAGCTCGACAGGTCTCTATGGCTACACCTTC. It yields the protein CASSSTGLYGYTF.

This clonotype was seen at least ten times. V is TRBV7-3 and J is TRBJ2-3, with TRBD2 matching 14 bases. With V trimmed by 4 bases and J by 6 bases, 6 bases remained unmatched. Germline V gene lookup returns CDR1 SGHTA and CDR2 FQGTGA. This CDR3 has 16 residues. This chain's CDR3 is CASSYLGLAGVDTQYF. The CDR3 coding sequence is TGTGCCAGCAGCTACCTGGGACTAGCGGGAGTGGATACGCAGTATTTT.

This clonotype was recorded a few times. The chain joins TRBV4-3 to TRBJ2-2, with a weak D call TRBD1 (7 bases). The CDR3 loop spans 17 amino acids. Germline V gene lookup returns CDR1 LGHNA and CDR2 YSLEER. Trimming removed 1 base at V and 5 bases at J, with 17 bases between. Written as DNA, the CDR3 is TGCGCCAGCAGCCAAGTCCAGGGGGGCTCGAGTACCGGGGAGCTGTTTTTT. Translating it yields CASSQVQGGSSTGELFF.

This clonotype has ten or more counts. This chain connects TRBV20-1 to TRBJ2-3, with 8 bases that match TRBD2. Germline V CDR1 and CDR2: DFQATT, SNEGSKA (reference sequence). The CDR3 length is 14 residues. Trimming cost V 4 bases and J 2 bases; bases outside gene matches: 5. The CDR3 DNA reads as TGCAGTGCTACCTTTAGCGGGACCACAGATACGCAGTATTTT. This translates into CSATFSGTTDTQYF.

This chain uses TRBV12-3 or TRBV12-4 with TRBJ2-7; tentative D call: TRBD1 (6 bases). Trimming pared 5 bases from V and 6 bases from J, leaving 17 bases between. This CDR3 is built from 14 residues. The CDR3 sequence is CASSRDTLGGEQYF. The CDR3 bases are TGTGCCAGCAGTCGGGACACCCTAGGAGGCGAGCAGTACTTC.